This T cell receptor (beta chain) appears in the sequencing data of a study of vaccination and CD4 T cells after COVID-19. Overall study: SARS-CoV-2 positivity in convalescent patients was established by nasal swab PCR; under 10 had mild and one severe disease. Once diagnosed, patients had post-COVID samples drawn a median approximately 99 days later (range 35 to 161). Study-level findings and limits: Vaccine-specific clones numbering 304 of 307 showed spike mono-reactivity in convalescent patients.

As for treatment: approximately 11-day PBMC culture with coronavirus spike peptide pools or control peptides (ViraFEST assay). The Oncomine TCR Beta short-read assay generated sequence data from the DNA of cultured CD4+ T cells. Cultures of CD4+ T cells served as the source for extracting genomic DNA. In TCRdb, the PCR reads were re-called with MiXCR into one record per CDR3 protein. The profile covers approximately 19,000 distinct CDR3 sequences, with approximately 60% appearing a single time and roughly 10% taken by the ten largest. The table lists this clonotype with a few counts. What it binds is unknown. Trimming took 3 bases from V and 4 from J, leaving 19 bases between them. The CDR3 spans 16 residues. Germline assignment: CDR1 DFQATT and CDR2 SNEGSKA (reference sequence).

The chain has TRBV20-1 and TRBJ2-1; D remains unclear. The origin of this receptor is a human donor who had recovered from COVID-19. Sequenced input: CD4+ T cells from blood, cultured in vitro. CDR3 in amino acids: CSASAPINLGYNEQFF. The CDR3 nucleotides read TGCAGTGCTAGCGCGCCGATCAATCTAGGGTACAATGAGCAGTTCTTC.